This is a list of T cell receptor beta chains from one sample in a study of T cells in Graves' hyperthyroidism and ophthalmopathy. TCRdb analysed the multiplex PCR reads with MiXCR anew, one entry per CDR3 protein. The sample lists 560,000 or so distinct CDR3 sequences, around 20% seen once, with 47% in the top ten. Material: blood. These TCRs come from a man between 35 and 55 years old with Graves' ophthalmopathy. CDR3s include the opening cysteine and the closing phenylalanine or tryptophan. A D gene is named only where the DNA matches it firmly. The size of a clone is reported for some rows only, either as once, few or many, or as a class for expanded clones.

V: TRBV6-1; size: -; J: TRBJ2-4; D: TRBD1; DNA: TGTGCCAGCAGGGAGAGACAGGGTTCGGACATTCAGTACTTC; CDR3: CASRERQGSDIQYF
V: TRBV20-1; size: few; J: TRBJ2-1; D: TRBD2; DNA: TGCAGTGCTAGTCCTAGCGGCTCCTACAATGAGCAGTTCTTC; CDR3: CSASPSGSYNEQFF
V: TRBV6-2/TRBV6-3; size: -; J: TRBJ2-3; D: -; DNA: TGTGCCAGCAAGGAGGCAGCAACAGATACGCAGTATTTT; CDR3: CASKEAATDTQYF
V: TRBV3-1; size: -; J: TRBJ1-2; D: -; DNA: TGTGCCAGCAGCCAGGGGGCTTCTGGCTACACCTTC; CDR3: CASSQGASGYTF
V: TRBV10-3; size: few; J: TRBJ1-4; D: TRBD1; DNA: TGTGCCATCAGAGAAGCCGGGACAGGGGGCAGTGAAAAACTGTTTTTT; CDR3: CAIREAGTGGSEKLFF
V: TRBV3-1; size: many; J: TRBJ1-5; D: -; DNA: TGTGCCAGCAGCCAGAACCCCGGACTTAGCAATCAGCCCCAGCATTTT; CDR3: CASSQNPGLSNQPQHF
V: TRBV11-2; size: -; J: TRBJ2-5; D: TRBD1; DNA: TGTGCCAGCACCCCGCTCGCCGGGACAGCAGTTCAAGAGACCCGGTACTTC; CDR3: CASTPLAGTAVQETRYF
V: TRBV29-1; size: -; J: TRBJ2-3; D: TRBD2; DNA: TGCAGCGCCACCCGCGGGGGGTCCAGAGATACGCAGTATTTT; CDR3: CSATRGGSRDTQYF
V: TRBV9; size: few; J: TRBJ2-6; D: TRBD1; DNA: TGTGCCAGCAGCTCAAAGCCGGGACAGGTTATCTCTGGGGCCAACGTCCTGACTTTC; CDR3: CASSSKPGQVISGANVLTF
V: TRBV7-2; size: -; J: TRBJ1-2; D: TRBD1; DNA: TGTGCCAGCAGCTTGCCGGGACAGGGGAGCGGTGGCTACACCTTC; CDR3: CASSLPGQGSGGYTF
V: TRBV20-1; size: -; J: TRBJ1-5; D: -; DNA: TGCAGTGCTAGAGAGGGCGTAGGCAATCAGCCCCAGCATTTT; CDR3: CSAREGVGNQPQHF
V: TRBV7-9; size: -; J: TRBJ2-7; D: TRBD2; DNA: TGTGCCAGCAGCTCTAGCGGCCCCTACGAGCTGTACTTC; CDR3: CASSSSGPYELYF
V: TRBV6-1; size: -; J: TRBJ2-7; D: TRBD2; DNA: TGTGCCAGCAGCTCTCCCTCCGGACTAGCGGGGGGGAAGACCTACGAGCAGTACTTC; CDR3: CASSSPSGLAGGKTYEQYF
V: TRBV6-2/TRBV6-3; size: many; J: TRBJ1-1; D: -; DNA: TGTGCCAGCTCGAGGAGGGCCGTGGGGGCCCTATCTACTGAAGCTTTCTTT; CDR3: CASSRRAVGALSTEAFF
V: TRBV2; size: many; J: TRBJ2-5; D: -; DNA: TGTGCCAGCACATATCACCAGTTGGAGACCCAGTACTTC; CDR3: CASTYHQLETQYF
V: TRBV19; size: few; J: TRBJ1-5; D: -; DNA: TGTGCCAGTAGGACCCTAGGGGGGACCAGCAATCAGCCCCAGCATTTT; CDR3: CASRTLGGTSNQPQHF
V: TRBV7-2; size: many; J: TRBJ2-7; D: -; DNA: TGTGCCAGCAGCTCGACGTACGACGAGCAGTACTTC; CDR3: CASSSTYDEQYF
V: TRBV25-1; size: few; J: TRBJ2-7; D: -; DNA: TGTGCCAGCAGTGAATTAACCCCATACGAGCAGTACTTC; CDR3: CASSELTPYEQYF
V: TRBV7-6; size: -; J: TRBJ2-1; D: TRBD1; DNA: TGTGCCAGCAGCTTAGAGGTCCGGACAGGAGCATTTTCTAAGCAGTTCTTC; CDR3: CASSLEVRTGAFSKQFF
V: TRBV5-1; size: many; J: TRBJ2-7; D: TRBD1; DNA: TGCGCCAGCAGCCGGACACAGGGGTCCTACGAGCAGTACTTC; CDR3: CASSRTQGSYEQYF
V: TRBV5-1; size: -; J: TRBJ2-7; D: TRBD2; DNA: TGCGCCAGCAGCTTGCGAGAGGGACTAGCGGGGGACTACAATGAGCAGTACTTC; CDR3: CASSLREGLAGDYNEQYF
V: TRBV5-6; size: many; J: TRBJ2-3; D: -; DNA: TGTGCCAGCAGCTCTTTTGGCGGAGGGGACACAGATACGCAGTATTTT; CDR3: CASSSFGGGDTDTQYF
V: TRBV7-9; size: once; J: TRBJ2-2; D: TRBD2; DNA: TGTGCCAGCAGCTGGAGACTAGCGGGAGGGACCGGGGAGCTGTTTTTT; CDR3: CASSWRLAGGTGELFF
V: TRBV29-1; size: -; J: TRBJ2-7; D: -; DNA: TGCAGCGTTGGGGTCGGGACATCCTACGAGCAGTACTTC; CDR3: CSVGVGTSYEQYF
V: TRBV20-1; size: many; J: TRBJ1-4; D: TRBD1; DNA: TGCAGTGCTAGATCTCACGGGACAGGGTACGAAAAACTGTTTTTT; CDR3: CSARSHGTGYEKLFF
V: TRBV7-9; size: -; J: TRBJ2-2; D: -; DNA: TGTGCCAGCAGCTCCGCGGGGCGGGACACCGGGGAGCTGTTTTTT; CDR3: CASSSAGRDTGELFF
V: TRBV18; size: few; J: TRBJ1-1; D: -; DNA: TGTGCCAGCTCACCACCGTCCACCTATGACACTGAAGCTTTCTTT; CDR3: CASSPPSTYDTEAFF
V: TRBV12-3/TRBV12-4; size: few; J: TRBJ2-4; D: -; DNA: TGTGCCAGCAGTTTAGATACCAGGGGAAGGACCAAAAACATTCAGTACTTC; CDR3: CASSLDTRGRTKNIQYF
V: TRBV7-8; size: many; J: TRBJ2-7; D: -; DNA: TGTGCCAGCAGCTTACAACGCCTCTCCTACGAGCAGTACTTC; CDR3: CASSLQRLSYEQYF